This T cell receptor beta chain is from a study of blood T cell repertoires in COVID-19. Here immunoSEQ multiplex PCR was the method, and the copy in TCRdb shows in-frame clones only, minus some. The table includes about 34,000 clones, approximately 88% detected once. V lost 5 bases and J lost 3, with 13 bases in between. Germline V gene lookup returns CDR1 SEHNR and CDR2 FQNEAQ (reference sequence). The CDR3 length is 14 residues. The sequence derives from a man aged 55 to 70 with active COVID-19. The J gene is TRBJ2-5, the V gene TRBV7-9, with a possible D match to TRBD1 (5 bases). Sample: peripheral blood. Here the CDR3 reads CASSPRTPEETQYF. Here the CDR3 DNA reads TGTGCCAGCAGCCCGAGGACACCCGAAGAGACCCAGTACTTC.